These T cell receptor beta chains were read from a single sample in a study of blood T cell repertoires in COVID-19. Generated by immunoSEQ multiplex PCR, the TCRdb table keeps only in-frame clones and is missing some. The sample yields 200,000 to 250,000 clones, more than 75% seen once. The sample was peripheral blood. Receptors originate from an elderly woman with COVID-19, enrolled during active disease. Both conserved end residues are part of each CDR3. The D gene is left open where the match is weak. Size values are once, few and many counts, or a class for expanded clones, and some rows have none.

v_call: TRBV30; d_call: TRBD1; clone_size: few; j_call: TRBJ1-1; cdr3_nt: TGTGCCTGGAGTGTACGGGCAGGGGGTGCTGAAGCTTTCTTT; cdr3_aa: CAWSVRAGGAEAFF
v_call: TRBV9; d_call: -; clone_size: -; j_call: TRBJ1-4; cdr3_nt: TGTGCCAGCAGCGTGGGAGGAAGGGTCCTGGACGGACGTACTAATGAAAAACTGTTTTTT; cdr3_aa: CASSVGGRVLDGRTNEKLFF
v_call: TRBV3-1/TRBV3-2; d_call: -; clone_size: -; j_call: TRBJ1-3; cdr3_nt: TGTGCCAGCAGTGAAGGCGGTTCTGGAAACACCATATATTTT; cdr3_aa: CASSEGGSGNTIYF
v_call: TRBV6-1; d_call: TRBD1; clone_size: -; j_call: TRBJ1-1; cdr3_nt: TGTGCCAGCAGCGGGGGGGACAGTCTGAACACTGAAGCTTTCTTT; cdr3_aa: CASSGGDSLNTEAFF
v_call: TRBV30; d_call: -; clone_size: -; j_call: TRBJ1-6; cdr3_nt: TGTGCCTGGAATTACAGGGCAGCCCCCTCCCTCCACTTT; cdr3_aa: CAWNYRAAPSLHF
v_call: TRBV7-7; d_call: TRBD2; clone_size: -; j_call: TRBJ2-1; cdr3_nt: TGTGCTAGCAGCTTAAGTGGGAGGGGTGAGCAGTTCTTC; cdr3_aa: CASSLSGRGEQFF
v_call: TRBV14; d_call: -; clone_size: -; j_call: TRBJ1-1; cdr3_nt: TGTGCCAGCAGAGACAGGTATGAAGCTTTCTTT; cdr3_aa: CASRDRYEAFF
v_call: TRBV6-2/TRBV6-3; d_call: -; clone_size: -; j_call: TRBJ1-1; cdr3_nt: TGTGCCAGCAGTCGCATTTGGCAGGCAGGGTTGAACACTGAAGCTTTCTTT; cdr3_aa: CASSRIWQAGLNTEAFF
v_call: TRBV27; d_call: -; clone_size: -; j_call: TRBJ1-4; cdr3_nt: TGTGCCAGTACTTCCAGGGATGGAAAACTGTTTTTT; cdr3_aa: CASTSRDGKLFF
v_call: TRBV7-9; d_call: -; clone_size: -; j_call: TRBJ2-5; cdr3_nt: TGTGCCAGCAGCTCGGGACAAACGTACCAAGAGACCCAGTACTTC; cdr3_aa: CASSSGQTYQETQYF
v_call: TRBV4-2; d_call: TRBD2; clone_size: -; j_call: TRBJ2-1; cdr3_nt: TGTGCCAGCAGCTCGGGAGGTGGGTACAATGAGCAGTTCTTC; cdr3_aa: CASSSGGGYNEQFF
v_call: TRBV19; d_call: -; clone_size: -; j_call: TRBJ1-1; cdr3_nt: TGTGCCAGTAGTTTGCGGAGGGGAAACACTGAAGCTTTCTTT; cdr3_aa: CASSLRRGNTEAFF
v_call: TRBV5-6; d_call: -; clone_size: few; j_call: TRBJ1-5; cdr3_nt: TGTGCCAGCAGCTTGCAGGGCTTCAATCAGCCCCAGCATTTT; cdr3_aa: CASSLQGFNQPQHF
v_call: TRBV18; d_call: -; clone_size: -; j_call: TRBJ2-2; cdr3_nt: TGTGCCAGCTCACCACCTGGGCTTAACACCGGGGAGCTGTTTTTT; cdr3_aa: CASSPPGLNTGELFF
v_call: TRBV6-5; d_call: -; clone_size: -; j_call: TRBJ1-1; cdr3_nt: TGTGCCAGCAGTTACTCCATTCCGGACACTGAAGCTTTCTTT; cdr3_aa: CASSYSIPDTEAFF
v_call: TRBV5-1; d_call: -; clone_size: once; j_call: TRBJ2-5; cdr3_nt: TGCGCCAGCAGCGGCTCGACTAGACCTCAGTCGACCCAGTACTTC; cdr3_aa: CASSGSTRPQSTQYF
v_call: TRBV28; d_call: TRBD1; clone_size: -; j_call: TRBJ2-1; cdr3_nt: TGTGCCAGCATTGCCGCCGGGACAGGGGTAAATGAGCAGTTCTTC; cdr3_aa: CASIAAGTGVNEQFF
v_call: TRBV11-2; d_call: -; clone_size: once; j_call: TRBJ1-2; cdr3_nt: TGTGCCAGCAGCTTACAATCAGGGGTCTATGGCTACACCTTC; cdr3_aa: CASSLQSGVYGYTF
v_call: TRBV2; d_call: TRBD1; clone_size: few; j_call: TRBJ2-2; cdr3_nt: TGTGCCAGCAGTGAACGTGGACAGGGTGTTCCCGGGGAGCTGTTTTTT; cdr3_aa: CASSERGQGVPGELFF
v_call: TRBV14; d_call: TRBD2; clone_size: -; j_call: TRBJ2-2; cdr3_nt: TGTGCCAGCAGCCGACTAGCGGGGGCGAACACCGGGGAGCTGTTTTTT; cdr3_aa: CASSRLAGANTGELFF
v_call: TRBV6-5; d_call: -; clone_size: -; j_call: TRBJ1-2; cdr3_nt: TGTGCCAGCAGTTACTCGATAGGCCAGGGCGTGGGAGGCTACACCTTC; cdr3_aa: CASSYSIGQGVGGYTF
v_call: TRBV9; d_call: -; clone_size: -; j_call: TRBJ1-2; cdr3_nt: TGTGCCAGCAGCTCGTCGGGGGGGTCCTCGGCCTATGGCTACACCTTC; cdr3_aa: CASSSSGGSSAYGYTF
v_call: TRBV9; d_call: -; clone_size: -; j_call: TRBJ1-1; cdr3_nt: TGTGCCAGCAGCGTAGCTCCTAACACTGAAGCTTTCTTT; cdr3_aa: CASSVAPNTEAFF
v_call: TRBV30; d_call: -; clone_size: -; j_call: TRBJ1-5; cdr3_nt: TGTGCCTGGAGTGTTGCCAGGGGACAGCCCCAGCATTTT; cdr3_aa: CAWSVARGQPQHF
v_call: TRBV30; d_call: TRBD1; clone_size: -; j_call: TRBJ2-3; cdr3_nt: TGTGCCTGGAGTGTGAGACAGGGCAGGGCAGATACGCAGTATTTT; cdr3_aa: CAWSVRQGRADTQYF
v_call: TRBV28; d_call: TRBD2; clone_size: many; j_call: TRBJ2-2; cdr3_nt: TGTGCCAGCAGTGGAACAAAACTAGCGGGAGGGACCGGGGAGCTGTTTTTT; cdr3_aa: CASSGTKLAGGTGELFF
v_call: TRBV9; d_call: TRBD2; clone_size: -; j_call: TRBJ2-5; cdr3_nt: TGTGCCAGCAGCGTAGAGAGTACTAGCGGGGGGCAAGAGACCCAGTACTTC; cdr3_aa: CASSVESTSGGQETQYF
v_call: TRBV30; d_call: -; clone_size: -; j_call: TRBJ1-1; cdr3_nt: TGTGCCTGGTGGGGGGGTTTAGAAGCTTTCTTT; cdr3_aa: CAWWGGLEAFF
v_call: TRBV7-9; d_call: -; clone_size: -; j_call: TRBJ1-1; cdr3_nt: TGTGCCAGCAGCTTGCAGGGTGGGGCGAACACTGAAGCTTTCTTT; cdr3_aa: CASSLQGGANTEAFF
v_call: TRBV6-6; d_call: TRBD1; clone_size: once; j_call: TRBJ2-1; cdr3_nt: TGTGCCAGCAGTTACATCGGGACAGGATCCTACAATGAGCAGTTCTTC; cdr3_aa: CASSYIGTGSYNEQFF
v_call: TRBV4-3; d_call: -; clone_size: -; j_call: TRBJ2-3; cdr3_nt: TGCGCCAGCAGCTCTAGAAGCCTCCCCACAGATACGCAGTATTTT; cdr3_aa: CASSSRSLPTDTQYF
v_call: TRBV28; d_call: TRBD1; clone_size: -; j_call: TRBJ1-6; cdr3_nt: TGTGCCAGCAGTTTATCAACAGGGGTCCTCCACTTT; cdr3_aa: CASSLSTGVLHF
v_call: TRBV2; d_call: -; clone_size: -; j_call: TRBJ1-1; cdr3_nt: TGTGCCAGCAACGAGGGGGTCACTGAAGCTTTCTTT; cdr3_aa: CASNEGVTEAFF
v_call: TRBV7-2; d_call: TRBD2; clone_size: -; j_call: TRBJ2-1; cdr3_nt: TGTGCCAGCAGCTCCCCCGGACTAGTAGGCTACAATGAGCAGTTCTTC; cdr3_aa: CASSSPGLVGYNEQFF
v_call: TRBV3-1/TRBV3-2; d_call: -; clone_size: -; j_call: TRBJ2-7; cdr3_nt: TGTGCCAGCAGCCAACCGCGATCCGAGCAGTACTTC; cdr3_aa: CASSQPRSEQYF
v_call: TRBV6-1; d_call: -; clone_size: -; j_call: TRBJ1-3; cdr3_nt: TGTGCCAGCAGTGATATCCGGAGAGTCACTGGAAACACCATATATTTT; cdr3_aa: CASSDIRRVTGNTIYF
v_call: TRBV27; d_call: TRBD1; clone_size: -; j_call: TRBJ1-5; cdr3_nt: TGTGCCAGCGTTGGACAGGGAGAAGGCGAAAATCAGCCCCAGCATTTT; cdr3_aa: CASVGQGEGENQPQHF
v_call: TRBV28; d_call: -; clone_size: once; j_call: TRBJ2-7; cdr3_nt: TGTGCCAGCAGTTCGACAGGAATCTCCTACGAGCAGTACTTC; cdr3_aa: CASSSTGISYEQYF
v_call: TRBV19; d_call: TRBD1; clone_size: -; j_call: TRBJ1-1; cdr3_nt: TGTGCCAGTAGTGAGAACAGGGGACACACTGAAGCTTTCTTT; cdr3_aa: CASSENRGHTEAFF
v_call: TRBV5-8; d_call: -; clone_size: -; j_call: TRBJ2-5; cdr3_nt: TGTGCCAGCAGCCCCGAGCGAGGCCGGAGAGGAGAGACCCAGTACTTC; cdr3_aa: CASSPERGRRGETQYF
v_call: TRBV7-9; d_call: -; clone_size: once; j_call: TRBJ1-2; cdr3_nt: TGTGCCAGCAGGACACAAGGGGTAGCTGGCTACACCTTC; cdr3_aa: CASRTQGVAGYTF